The clone carrying this T cell receptor beta chain was counted ten times or more. Its antigen is still unknown. Thyroid surgery had not been preceded by any treatment in any patient. In the original processing: Construction of a distant-metastasis classifier for papillary thyroid cancer relied on CDR3 differences across clinicopathological groups. TCRdb re-called the PCR reads via MiXCR. TCRdb, rather than the study authors, made the V and J calls. Altogether tens of thousands of clones are present, under 30% being singletons, with the ten largest covering around 10%. This sample is drawn from a study of metastatic and nonmetastatic thyroid tumors. About the research overall: Comparison of repertoires was carried out across blood and tumor or nodule tissue from malignant and benign thyroid patients. Notes on the study in general: Malignant thyroid tumors reportedly exceeded benign nodules significantly in TCR beta diversity, with the difference appearing in blood and tumor.

Unmatched junction bases numbered 3, after V lost 6 bases and J lost 3 bases. Germline V lookup: CDR1 SGHTA, CDR2 FQGNSA. This CDR3 region has 13 residues. This receptor was taken from a male donor with papillary thyroid cancer or a benign thyroid nodule (not recorded which). Some clones in this sample may be carry-over from other donors' samples. Source material: tumor tissue. The gene calls are TRBV7-2 and TRBJ2-5, with TRBD1 identical over 8 bases. The CDR3 nucleotides read TGTGCCAGCAGGGCGACAGGGGAAGAGACCCAGTACTTC. Translating it yields CASRATGEETQYF.